These T cell receptor beta chains were read from a single sample in a study of CD8 T cells in Susac syndrome. MiXCR, applied by TCRdb to the immunoSEQ multiplex PCR reads, yields one record per CDR3 protein. The sample holds some 300,000 distinct CDR3 sequences, approximately 85% seen once. Sample: CD8+ T cells from PBMCs. The receptors were gathered from a human donor with multiple sclerosis. The CDR3 runs from the conserved cysteine through the conserved F or W. A D gene is named only where the DNA matches it firmly. Clone size, where shown, is once, few, many, or a class for clones that have expanded.

d_gene	v_gene	abundance	j_gene	CDR3aa	CDR3nt
-	TRBV5-3	-	TRBJ2-1	CARSLLRAFNEQFF	TGTGCCAGAAGCTTGCTCCGAGCCTTCAATGAGCAGTTCTTC
-	TRBV27	-	TRBJ1-5	CASSLDPISNQPQHF	TGTGCCAGCAGTTTAGACCCCATTAGCAATCAGCCCCAGCATTTT
-	TRBV27	-	TRBJ1-4	CASSRDSDRTNEKLFF	TGTGCCAGCAGTCGAGACTCGGATCGCACTAATGAAAAACTGTTTTTT
-	TRBV4-3	-	TRBJ1-2	CASSQAGLGGYTF	TGCGCCAGCAGCCAAGCGGGGCTGGGTGGCTACACCTTC
TRBD2	TRBV3-1	-	TRBJ2-7	CASSHLLAEEYEQYF	TGTGCCAGCAGCCACTTGCTAGCGGAAGAGTACGAGCAGTACTTC
TRBD2	TRBV13	once	TRBJ2-7	CASSPRGTSGMEQYF	TGTGCCAGCAGCCCCCGGGGGACTAGCGGGATGGAGCAGTACTTC
TRBD2	TRBV30	-	TRBJ2-1	CAWTSGRGNEQFF	TGTGCCTGGACTAGCGGGAGGGGGAATGAGCAGTTCTTC
TRBD1	TRBV28	-	TRBJ2-7	CASSVTGGSGEQYF	TGTGCCAGCAGTGTGACAGGGGGCTCCGGCGAGCAGTACTTC
TRBD2	TRBV28	-	TRBJ2-5	CASSLVGRALSETQYF	TGTGCCAGCAGTTTAGTCGGGAGGGCCTTAAGTGAGACCCAGTACTTC
TRBD2	TRBV6-4	-	TRBJ2-2	CASSALAGAGELFF	TGTGCCAGCAGTGCACTAGCGGGAGCCGGGGAGCTGTTTTTT
TRBD2	TRBV2	-	TRBJ2-3	CASSDMAGGGDTQYF	TGTGCCAGCAGTGACATGGCGGGAGGAGGGGATACGCAGTATTTT
-	TRBV28	-	TRBJ2-1	CASSLGEVDRFF	TGTGCCAGCAGTTTAGGCGAAGTGGATCGGTTCTTC
-	TRBV5-1	-	TRBJ2-7	CASSLVQGKMYEQYF	TGCGCCAGCAGCTTGGTGCAGGGGAAGATGTACGAGCAGTACTTC
-	TRBV12-3/TRBV12-4	-	TRBJ1-1	CASIRQGSLGTEAFF	TGTGCCAGCATCCGGCAGGGAAGTCTTGGTACTGAAGCTTTCTTT
-	TRBV4-3	-	TRBJ2-2	CASSQDGWQGTTGELFF	TGCGCCAGCAGCCAAGATGGCTGGCAGGGGACCACCGGGGAGCTGTTTTTT
-	TRBV24-1	few	TRBJ2-7	CATSDGTGYNEQYF	TGTGCCACCAGTGACGGAACAGGGTACAACGAGCAGTACTTC
TRBD1	TRBV28	-	TRBJ1-1	CASSTQGGLITEAFF	TGTGCCAGCAGTACACAGGGGGGTTTGATCACTGAAGCTTTCTTT
-	TRBV6-1	-	TRBJ1-4	CASSDRITTNEKLFF	TGTGCCAGCAGTGACCGGATAACAACTAATGAAAAACTGTTTTTT
TRBD2	TRBV7-2	-	TRBJ2-7	CASSLRDGREYEQYF	TGTGCCAGCAGCCTCCGGGACGGGAGGGAGTACGAGCAGTACTTC
TRBD2	TRBV19	-	TRBJ2-2	CASSPRSHRLAGANTGELFF	TGTGCCAGTAGTCCCCGGAGCCATCGACTAGCGGGAGCGAACACCGGGGAGCTGTTTTTT
-	TRBV19	-	TRBJ1-2	CASSIARGQWSGYTF	TGTGCCAGTAGTATAGCGCGCGGACAATGGTCTGGCTACACCTTC
TRBD2	TRBV20-1	-	TRBJ2-1	CSARVDGLAFYNEQFF	TGCAGTGCTAGAGTGGACGGACTAGCGTTCTACAATGAGCAGTTCTTC
-	TRBV4-1	few	TRBJ2-7	CASSQVREAYEQYF	TGCGCCAGCAGCCAAGTGCGGGAAGCCTACGAGCAGTACTTC
TRBD1	TRBV4-3	-	TRBJ2-7	CASSQDWDRVDEQYF	TGCGCCAGCAGCCAAGATTGGGACAGGGTCGACGAGCAGTACTTC
-	TRBV12-3/TRBV12-4	-	TRBJ1-2	CASSPGASYGYTF	TGTGCCAGCAGTCCCGGTGCCAGCTATGGCTACACCTTC
-	TRBV19	-	TRBJ1-3	CASSIDGGRTGNTIYF	TGTGCCAGTAGTATAGATGGAGGCCGCACTGGAAACACCATATATTTT
-	TRBV15	-	TRBJ2-1	CATSSARGYNEQFF	TGTGCCACCAGCTCAGCCAGGGGATACAATGAGCAGTTCTTC
-	TRBV12-3/TRBV12-4	-	TRBJ2-7	CASRTPGPGNEQYF	TGTGCCAGCAGAACTCCGGGACCGGGAAACGAGCAGTACTTC
-	TRBV6-2/TRBV6-3	-	TRBJ1-5	CASSLGRSNQPQHF	TGTGCCAGCAGCCTAGGACGTAGCAATCAGCCCCAGCATTTT
-	TRBV7-9	-	TRBJ2-5	CASSSGDLGETQYF	TGTGCCAGCAGCTCCGGGGACCTTGGGGAGACCCAGTACTTC
TRBD1	TRBV7-9	-	TRBJ2-2	CASSLATGGTGELFF	TGTGCCAGCAGCTTAGCGACAGGGGGCACCGGGGAGCTGTTTTTT